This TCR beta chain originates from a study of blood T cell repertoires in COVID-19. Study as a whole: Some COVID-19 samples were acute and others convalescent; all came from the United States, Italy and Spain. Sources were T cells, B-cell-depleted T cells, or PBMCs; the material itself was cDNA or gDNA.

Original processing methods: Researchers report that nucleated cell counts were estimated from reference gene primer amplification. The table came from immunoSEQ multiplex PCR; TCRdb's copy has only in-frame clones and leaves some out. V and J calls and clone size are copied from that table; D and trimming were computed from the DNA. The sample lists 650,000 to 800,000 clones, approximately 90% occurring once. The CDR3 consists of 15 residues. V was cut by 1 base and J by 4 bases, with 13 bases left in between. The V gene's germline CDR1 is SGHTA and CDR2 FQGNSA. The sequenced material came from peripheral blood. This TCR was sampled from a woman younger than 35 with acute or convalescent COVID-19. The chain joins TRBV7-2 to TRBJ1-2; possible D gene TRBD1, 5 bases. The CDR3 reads CASSLEGSGIYGYTF. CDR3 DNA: TGTGCCAGCAGCTTAGAGGGCTCAGGGATCTATGGCTACACCTTC.